The 2 T cell receptor beta chains given below trace back to one sample, sequenced in a study of blood T cell repertoires in COVID-19. Clones were sequenced by immunoSEQ multiplex PCR, and TCRdb holds only the in-frame ones, with some missing. The sample records under 300,000 clones, under 90% being singletons. The sequenced material came from peripheral blood. The receptors were gathered from a woman aged 55-70 years with active or convalescent COVID-19.

The rearrangement links TRBV7-2 to TRBJ2-1; TRBD2 matches 11 bases. The CDR3 is 15 residues long. Unmatched junction bases numbered 4, after V lost 4 bases and J lost 5 bases. The germline V gene encodes CDR1 SGHTA and CDR2 FQGNSA. CDR3 sequence reads: CASSSSGGHNNEQFF. CDR3 nucleotide sequence: TGTGCCAGCAGCTCTAGCGGGGGGCACAACAATGAGCAGTTCTTC.

The chain is built from TRBV5-1 and TRBJ2-2, with a weak D call TRBD2 (5 bases). The V end was cut by 5 bases, the J end by 6 bases, with 11 bases between. This CDR3 contains 13 residues. In germline, CDR1 is SGHRS, CDR2 YFSETQ. In nucleotides, the CDR3 is TGCGCCAGCAGTATCGAGGGTCCCGGGGAGCTGTTTTTT. Its protein is CASSIEGPGELFF.